The sequence of this TCR beta chain was determined in a study of metastatic and nonmetastatic thyroid tumors. Study background: For malignant and benign thyroid patients, tumor or nodule tissue and blood were the sources whose repertoires were compared. Study-wide points: Benign nodules were reported to have significantly lower TCR beta diversity than malignant thyroid tumors, in blood and tumor.

The CDR3 loop spans 14 amino acids. Germline values: CDR1 LGHNT, CDR2 FRNRAP. Trimming removed 3 bases from V and 4 bases from J; junction bases left unmatched: 4. Worth noting for this clone: The antigen is not known.

Patients had received no treatment of any kind before thyroid surgery. Authors' data handling: Differences in CDR3 between clinicopathological groups were drawn on to build a classifier intended to discriminate distant-metastatic papillary thyroid cancer patients. TCRdb reprocessed the PCR reads using MiXCR. The V and J calls follow TCRdb's processing rather than the paper's. The table lists some 35,000 clones, around 27% of them singletons. The receptor was isolated from a male donor with papillary thyroid cancer or a benign thyroid nodule (not recorded which). Some clones in this sample may be carry-over from other donors' samples. The rearrangement joins TRBV12-5 to TRBJ2-7; 9 bases are a match to TRBD1. Sequencing was performed on blood. The CDR3 coding sequence is TGTGCTAGTGGTTTCGGGACAGGGAGTTACGAGCAGTACTTC. It is translated as CASGFGTGSYEQYF.